This T cell receptor beta chain was found in a study of shared clonotypes between healthy human individuals. The germline V and J ends were trimmed by 0 bases and 4 bases, with 9 bases remaining between them. This CDR3 spans 14 amino acids. The germline CDR1 and CDR2 sequences are SGHRS and YFSETQ. Sequenced by immunoSEQ multiplex PCR; TCRdb stores in-frame clones only, minus some. The repertoire has about 1.1 million clones, around 82% of them found once; the top ten carry approximately 0.5%. The CD4+ fraction was divided into a CD45RA+ naive subset and a CD45RA-negative memory subset. This sequence originates from a young man in good health. Some clones in this sample may be carry-over from other donors' samples. The sequencing sample was made of memory CD4+ T cells from PBMCs. The subset was: CD45RA-negative fraction. The V and J genes are TRBV5-1 and TRBJ2-3; tentatively, D is TRBD1 (5 bases). CDR3 region: CASSLVLGPDTQYF. CDR3 DNA sequence: TGCGCCAGCAGCTTGGTACTGGGGCCAGATACGCAGTATTTT.